These 26 T cell receptor beta chains were all obtained from the same sample, sequenced in a study of tumor-infiltrating lymphocytes in oesophageal squamous cell carcinoma. One entry per CDR3 protein, called by TCRdb with MiXCR from the PCR reads. The sample shows about 7,100 distinct CDR3 sequences, 15% to 18% of them seen only once. Sequencing was performed on blood. These receptors were taken from a male donor with esophageal squamous cell carcinoma.

This clonotype has ten or more counts. A much larger clone sits a single nucleotide away, making a read error possible. The V and J genes are TRBV6-1 and TRBJ2-7; 9 bases agree with TRBD1. Germline-derived CDR1 and CDR2 are MNHNS and SASEGT. The CDR3 is made up of 13 amino acids. With V trimmed by 5 bases and J by 7 bases, 6 bases remained unmatched. The CDR3 protein is CASSLQGANEQYF. CDR3 DNA: TGTGCCAGCAGTTTACAGGGGGCTAATGAGCAGTACTTC.

As for this clonotype: A single base separates this from a much larger clone, so it may be a read error. The chain joins TRBV6-1 to TRBJ2-1; the D gene is possibly TRBD2 (5 bases). This CDR3 has 12 residues. The V gene lost 8 bases and the J gene lost 10 bases, with 15 bases spanning the gap. The germline CDR1 and CDR2 sequences are MNHNS and SASEGT. CDR3 region: CASRGKAWEQFF. In nucleotides, the CDR3 is TGTGCCAGCCGGGGAAAGGCTTGGGAGCAGTTCTTC.

CDR3 DNA sequence: TGTGCTAGTGGTTTACTAGCGGGGGGGCCCGGGGAGCTGTTTTTT. Its translation: CASGLLAGGPGELFF. V and J are TRBV12-5 and TRBJ2-2; TRBD2 matches at 13 bases. Germline assignment: CDR1 LGHNT and CDR2 FRNRAP. CDR3 size: 15 residues. V lost 3 bases, J lost 6 bases, and 1 base stayed unmatched.

At least ten counts were recorded for this clonotype. The J gene is TRBJ1-2, the V gene TRBV27; no clear D. CDR1 is MNHEY and CDR2 is SMNVEV in the germline V gene (reference sequence). The CDR3 totals 13 residues. The V end was cut by 8 bases, the J end by 1 base, with 11 bases between. The CDR3 DNA reads as TGTGCCAGCGCCTGGGGATTTAACTATGGCTACACCTTC. This encodes CASAWGFNYGYTF.

This clonotype is categorized as medium-sized (0.01 to 0.1%). The rearrangement links TRBV10-3 to TRBJ2-3; 9 nucleotides agree with TRBD2. V was pared by 4 bases and J by 3 bases, with 8 bases of the junction left unmatched. The CDR3 is 16 residues long. Per the germline V gene, CDR1 is ENHRY and CDR2 is SYGVKD. The CDR3 DNA reads as TGTGCCATCAGTGGGTTAGCGGGGGCGTCGACAGATACGCAGTATTTT. It specifies CAISGLAGASTDTQYF.

This clonotype ranks as medium-sized. This rearrangement joins TRBV7-9 to TRBJ1-1; 8 nucleotides agree with TRBD1. This CDR3 is 14 amino acids long. Looked up from germline, CDR1 is SEHNR and CDR2 is FQNEAQ (reference sequence). With 5 bases clipped from V and 1 base from J, the junction kept 3 bases outside the gene matches. The CDR3 DNA sequence: TGTGCCAGCAGCCGGGGACAGGAGAACACTGAAGCTTTCTTT. Translation: CASSRGQENTEAFF. The full variable domain, rest sourced from reference TRBV7-9 and TRBJ1-1, is DTGVSQNPRHKITKRGQNVTFRCDPISEHNRLYWYRQTLGQGPEFLTYFQNEAQLEKSRLLSDRFSAERPKGSFSTLEIQRTEQGDSAMYLCASSRGQENTEAFFGQGTRLTVV.

Comments on this clonotype: This may come from a read error, since a much larger clone is one base off. This chain joins TRBV27 and TRBJ2-7; 10 bases are a match to TRBD2. Trimming took 6 bases from V and 7 from J; bases not matched to a gene: 12. Germline V gene data show CDR1 as MNHEY and CDR2 as SMNVEV (reference sequence). This CDR3 contains 15 residues. Written as DNA, the CDR3 is TGTGCCAGCAGCCCGGTAGCGGGGGGCTTTCGGGAGCAGTACTTC. Translation: CASSPVAGGFREQYF.

This clonotype was counted a single time. The rearrangement uses TRBV5-7 and TRBJ1-2; perhaps TRBD1 as D (5 bases). TRBV5-7 is flagged as an ORF with uncertain function. This CDR3 has 15 amino acids. V was shortened by 4 bases and J by 3 bases, with 16 bases between the two germline ends. This CDR3 reads CASSRDGLRDYGYTF. In DNA, the CDR3 is TGTGCCAGCAGCAGGGATGGACTCAGGGACTATGGCTACACCTTC.

On this clonotype itself: Possible read error: a much larger clone is one base away. This rearrangement joins TRBV11-1 to TRBJ2-1, with TRBD2 as a possible D gene (5 bases). CDR1 and CDR2 from the germline V gene are SGHAT and FQDESV (reference sequence). V was pared by 6 bases and J by 10 bases, with 25 bases between. The CDR3 is made up of 16 amino acids. Here the CDR3 DNA reads TGTGCCAGCAGTTTAAGACGGCGGGCTCGCTCCTACGAGCAGTTCTTC. Protein: CASSLRRRARSYEQFF.

Comment on this clonotype: A read error is likely, as this CDR3 ends without the conserved phenylalanine or tryptophan. The DNA is omitted, as the CDR3 cannot be located on it reliably, and the CDR3 follows TCRdb's listing. The V and J genes are TRBV24-1 and TRBJ1-1; the table's D call, TRBD1, has no DNA check behind it. Germline V CDR1 and CDR2: KGHDR, SFDVKD. The CDR3 is 18 amino acids long, termini counted. CDR3 sequence: CATSEGAPRATMSSSSGQ.

In its sample, this clonotype is large. The chain recombines TRBV7-2 with TRBJ2-5, with a possible D match to TRBD1 (6 bases). Per the germline V gene, CDR1 is SGHTA and CDR2 is FQGNSA. Trimming removed 1 base from V and 5 bases from J, with 20 bases in between. The CDR3 loop spans 17 amino acids. The CDR3 DNA follows: TGTGCCAGCAGCTTAGGCCCATTAACAGGGAGCCGGGAGACCCAGTACTTC. It specifies CASSLGPLTGSRETQYF.

Many counts were recorded for this clonotype. This could be a read error, since a much larger clone is one nucleotide away. The rearrangement uses TRBV6-1 and TRBJ2-7; D ambiguous. The CDR3 runs 14 residues. Trimming pared 6 bases from V and 7 bases from J, leaving 19 bases between. Germline CDR1 and CDR2: MNHNS and SASEGT. The CDR3 reads CASSPRAVLNEQYF. CDR3 nucleotides: TGTGCCAGCAGCCCCCGCGCGGTCCTGAATGAGCAGTACTTC.

The sample holds many counts of this clonotype. The chain recombines TRBV11-2 with TRBJ2-5; 11 bases fit TRBD2. After removal of 5 bases from V and 2 bases from J, the junction contained 10 bases not matched to a gene. The CDR3 extends over 17 amino acids. CDR1 SGHAT and CDR2 FQNNGV come from the germline V gene. CDR3 amino acids: CASSPLAASGGQETQYF. The CDR3 DNA sequence: TGTGCCAGCAGCCCCCTGGCGGCTAGCGGGGGGCAAGAGACCCAGTACTTC.

Details on this clonotype: Because the CDR3 is missing its conserved closing phenylalanine or tryptophan, this is likely a read error. The DNA is omitted, as the CDR3 cannot be located on it reliably, and the CDR3 follows TCRdb's listing. The chain combines TRBV6-8 with TRBJ2-7; the D call TRBD2 from the table was never checked on the DNA. The CDR3 length is 17 residues, termini included. In germline, CDR1 is MNHGY, CDR2 SAAAGT. CDR3 in amino acids: CASSFKSGDNSPLHFGN.

The CDR3 protein is CASSQETSLGTQYF. In nucleotides, the CDR3 is TGTGCCAGCAGCCAAGAAACGTCCCTTGGGACCCAGTACTTC. The chain recombines TRBV4-2 with TRBJ2-5; the D is unclear. This CDR3 is 14 amino acids long. Germline CDR1 LGHNA, CDR2 YNFKEQ. V was shortened by 0 bases and J by 7 bases, with 12 bases between the two germline ends.

This clonotype was seen only once. V usage is TRBV28 and J usage is TRBJ1-4; unclear D gene. The germline V gene encodes CDR1 MDHEN and CDR2 SYDVKM. There are 11 residues in the CDR3. Trimming took off 6 bases at V and 10 bases at J, with 9 bases between the two ends. CDR3 nucleotide sequence: TGTGCCAGCAGCCAGACGTTAAAACTGTTTTTT. It is translated as CASSQTLKLFF.

This clonotype was recorded many times. A much more abundant neighbour one base away suggests this may be a read error. The rearrangement uses TRBV7-3 and TRBJ2-5; the D gene could be TRBD1 or TRBD2 (5 bases each). The germline CDR1 and CDR2 sequences are SGHTA and FQGTGA. The CDR3 has 15 residues. Trimming cost V 0 bases and J 11 bases, with 19 bases left between them. In DNA form, the CDR3 reads TGTGCCAGCAGCTTAACCTTGGGGACCGGTGGGGAGCAGTACTTC. Translating gives CASSLTLGTGGEQYF.

This clonotype occurred many times. DNA of the CDR3: TGTGCCAGCAGTTGGGGAGACTATGGCTACACCTTC. Translated: CASSWGDYGYTF. The chain is built from TRBV6-1 and TRBJ1-2; D is uncertain. The germline V gene encodes CDR1 MNHNS and CDR2 SASEGT. The CDR3 runs 12 residues. The V end lost 5 bases, the J end lost 3 bases, and 7 bases lay between the germline ends.

This clonotype is classed as medium-sized. This likely comes from a read error, as the CDR3 has no conserved phenylalanine or tryptophan at its end. Because the CDR3's place on the DNA is in doubt, the DNA is left out and the CDR3 is given as listed by TCRdb. CDR3 sequence: CASSLGSVVG. The V gene is TRBV7-3, the J gene TRBJ2-6. Germline loops: CDR1 SGHTA, CDR2 FQGTGA. With termini counted, the CDR3 has 10 amino acids.

This clonotype has only a few counts. The chain carries TRBV5-6 and TRBJ1-1, with D tentatively TRBD1 (5 bases). V lost 3 bases, J lost 1 base, and 16 bases lay in between. The CDR3 contains 16 residues. Germline loops: CDR1 SGHDT, CDR2 YYEEEE. The DNA for the CDR3 is TGTGCCAGCAGCTACCGACCAGGAAGGGGGAACACTGAAGCTTTCTTT. Translating gives CASSYRPGRGNTEAFF.

This clonotype was counted many times. This sequence joins TRBV6-4 and TRBJ2-1; the match to TRBD1 covers 9 bases. Germline trimming cut 0 bases from V and 6 bases from J; bases unmatched to any gene: 6. The V gene's germline CDR1 is MRHNA and CDR2 SNTAGT. The CDR3 consists of 16 residues. CDR3 in DNA: TGTGCCAGCAGTGACTCTGGGGGGACAGGGAGCAATGAGCAGTTCTTC. Translated, it gives CASSDSGGTGSNEQFF.

This clonotype was seen many times. Since a much larger clone is just one base distant, this may be a read error. The CDR3 region has the DNA TGTGCCAGCAGCTTAGCACTGCGGGGGGGCCGGTCCTACAATGAGCAGTACTTC. This codes for CASSLALRGGRSYNEQYF. V and J are TRBV7-2 and TRBJ2-1; 9 nucleotides align to TRBD2. The assigned J gene may be wrong: the sequence end matches TRBJ2-7 better. CDR3 length equals 18 residues. The germline V gene has CDR1 SGHTA and CDR2 FQGNSA.

As regards this clonotype: Given the absence of the conserved phenylalanine or tryptophan at the CDR3 end, a read error is likely. It is unclear where the CDR3 begins or ends on the DNA, so no DNA is shown, and the CDR3 is as TCRdb lists it. The rearrangement uses TRBV7-6 and TRBJ1-1; the table's D call, TRBD1, has no DNA check behind it. Germline V gene data show CDR1 as SGHVS and CDR2 as FNYEAQ. The CDR3 is 18 amino acids in total, end residues counted. This CDR3 is CASNGGGFPRGMSSSSGQ.

The table lists this clonotype with a few counts. The chain employs TRBV18 and TRBJ1-3; weak D call: TRBD1 (6 bases). The ends were cut back, 4 bases at V and 3 bases at J, with 16 bases in the middle. CDR1 KGHSH and CDR2 LQKENI come from the germline V gene. The CDR3 sequence is 16 residues long. The CDR3 spells CASSLTGAPDGNTIYF. The CDR3 nucleotides read TGTGCCAGCTCACTGACAGGAGCGCCCGATGGAAACACCATATATTTT.

Sample share makes this clonotype large (0.1 to 1%). The chain links TRBV7-2 to TRBJ2-1; D is perhaps TRBD2 (7 bases). Germline V CDR1 and CDR2: SGHTA, FQGNSA. The V end lost 5 bases, the J end lost 3 bases, and 14 bases lay between the germline ends. CDR3 size: 15 residues. CDR3 protein: CASSLAGGHYNEQFF. In DNA, the CDR3 is TGTGCCAGCAGCCTGGCCGGGGGGCACTACAATGAGCAGTTCTTC.

In its sample, this clonotype was seen many times. J is TRBJ2-3 and V is TRBV6-1, with TRBD2 as a possible D gene (7 bases). In germline, CDR1 is MNHNS, CDR2 SASEGT. This CDR3 contains 15 residues. The V gene lost 10 bases and the J gene lost 2 bases, with 19 bases spanning the gap. The CDR3 spells CATNHGGLVTDTQYF. The CDR3 bases are TGTGCCACGAACCACGGGGGGCTTGTCACAGATACGCAGTATTTT.